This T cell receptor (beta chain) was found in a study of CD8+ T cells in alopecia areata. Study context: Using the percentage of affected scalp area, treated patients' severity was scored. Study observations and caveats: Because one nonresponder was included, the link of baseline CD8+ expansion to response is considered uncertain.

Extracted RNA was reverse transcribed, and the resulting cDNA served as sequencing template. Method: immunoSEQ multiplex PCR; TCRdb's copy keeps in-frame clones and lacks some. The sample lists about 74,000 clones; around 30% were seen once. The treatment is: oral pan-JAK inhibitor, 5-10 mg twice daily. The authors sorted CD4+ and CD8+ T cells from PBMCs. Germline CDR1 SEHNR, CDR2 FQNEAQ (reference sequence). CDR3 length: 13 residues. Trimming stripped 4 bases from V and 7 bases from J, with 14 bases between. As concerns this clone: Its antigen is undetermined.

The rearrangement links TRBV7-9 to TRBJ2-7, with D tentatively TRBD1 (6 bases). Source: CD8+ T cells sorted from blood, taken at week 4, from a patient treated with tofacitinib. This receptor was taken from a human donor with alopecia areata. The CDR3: CASSSNRAWEQYF. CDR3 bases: TGTGCCAGCAGCTCTAACAGGGCCTGGGAGCAGTACTTC.